The 6 T cell receptor beta chains below were found in one sample sequenced in a study of early T cells in non-severe SARS-CoV-2 infection (dated by TCRdb to the early 2020s). Library preparation used 5' RACE. Sequencing was performed on a NextSeq 500. TCRdb applied fastp at Q25 and MiXCR to the public reads, then kept only in-frame beta chains. Each CDR3 protein gets just one entry, which takes the most common genes and DNA from the rows behind it. Within this sample are 25,000 to 35,000 distinct CDR3 sequences, with roughly 6% of them counted one time only. Clones ranked in the top ten supply around 5% of the sample. The sample was whole blood. Every receptor here comes from an adult who was a healthcare worker with PCR-confirmed SARS-CoV-2 infection or an uninfected control (not recorded which).

This clonotype was observed a few times. The chain links TRBV27 to TRBJ2-2; perhaps TRBD2 as D (6 bases). The germline V and J ends were trimmed by 6 bases and 6 bases, with 26 bases remaining between them. Looked up from germline, CDR1 is MNHEY and CDR2 is SMNVEV (reference sequence). The CDR3 extends over 18 amino acids. CDR3 loop: CASSPATMIGLIPGELFF. CDR3 bases: TGTGCCAGCAGCCCTGCTACCATGATCGGACTAATCCCCGGGGAGCTGTTTTTT.

This clonotype showed up many times. The chain is built from TRBV20-1 and TRBJ2-7; D not certain. The CDR3 loop spans 12 amino acids. Germline V CDR1 and CDR2: DFQATT, SNEGSKA (reference sequence). V lost 0 bases and J 2 bases, leaving 5 bases between the germline ends. CDR3 nucleotide sequence: TGCAGTGCTAGAGATCAAACCTACGAGCAGTACGTC. Translating gives CSARDQTYEQYV.

This clonotype was counted at least ten times. The V and J genes are TRBV7-9 and TRBJ2-1, with 11 bases matching TRBD2. J gave up 7 bases and V 5 bases, and 13 bases lay outside the gene matches. CDR3 length equals 17 residues. Germline-derived CDR1 and CDR2 are SEHNR and FQNEAQ (reference sequence). The CDR3 coding sequence is TGTGCCAGCAGCCCGCTTGAACTAGCGGGAGTTTATAATGAGCAGTTCTTC. Protein product: CASSPLELAGVYNEQFF.

This clonotype was detected a few times. This rearrangement joins TRBV4-1 to TRBJ2-2; 10 bases agree with TRBD1. Trimming cost V 0 bases and J 7 bases; bases outside gene matches: 5. There are 16 residues in the CDR3. CDR1 is MGHRA, CDR2 YSYEKL, per germline. The CDR3 DNA is TGCGCCAGCAGCCAAGATAGACAGGGGGCTGACGGGGAGCTGTTTTTT. It specifies CASSQDRQGADGELFF.

The genes are TRBV7-8 and TRBJ2-2; 11 bases fit TRBD1. V lost 5 bases and J lost 3; bases outside the gene matches: 8. This CDR3 spans 17 amino acids. Germline V CDR1 and CDR2: SGHVS, FQNEAQ. CDR3 loop: CASSMDRGLKDTGELFF. In DNA form, the CDR3 reads TGTGCCAGCAGCATGGACAGGGGGCTAAAGGACACCGGGGAGCTGTTTTTT. The whole variable domain, filled in from reference TRBV7-8 and TRBJ2-2, reads GAGVSQSPRYKVAKRGQDVALRCDPISGHVSLFWYQQALGQGPEFLTYFQNEAQLDKSGLPSDRFFAERPEGSVSTLKIQRTQQEDSAVYLCASSMDRGLKDTGELFFGEGSRLTVL.

This clonotype was recorded at least ten times. V is TRBV20-1 and J is TRBJ2-7; D unclear. This CDR3 spans 13 amino acids. V lost 6 bases to trimming and J lost 4 bases, with 16 bases between them. The V gene's germline CDR1 is DFQATT and CDR2 SNEGSKA (reference sequence). Here the CDR3 DNA reads TGCAGTGCGCAACTATCCCGAAATTACGAGCAGTACTTC. It specifies CSAQLSRNYEQYF.